This T cell receptor (beta chain) was obtained from a study of patients and donors after allogeneic stem cell transplantation. This clonotype was found once. The CDR3 contains 16 residues. Trimming shortened V by 5 bases and J by 2 bases, and 16 bases separated the two germline ends. MiXCR was run by TCRdb on the RT-PCR reads, yielding one entry per CDR3 protein. The data contain 190,000 or so distinct CDR3 sequences, 40% to 45% of them singletons. The chain has TRBV12-3 or TRBV12-4 and TRBJ1-5, with D perhaps TRBD1 (5 bases). What was sequenced was blood, either unsorted or a sorted T cell fraction (not recorded which). This clonotype was sampled from a human donor who was either an allogeneic HSCT recipient or a stem cell or donor lymphocyte infusion donor (not recorded which). It is not recorded whose cells these are; they may come from a transplant donor. The DNA for the CDR3 is TGTGCCAGCAGTCCCTACGGGGGAACGGGCAATCAGCCCCAGCATTTT. This codes for CASSPYGGTGNQPQHF.